The source of this T cell receptor (beta chain) is a study of blood T cell repertoires in COVID-19. Germline V lookup: CDR1 SGHRS, CDR2 YFSETQ. J gave up 3 bases and V 4 bases, and 5 bases lay outside the gene matches. The CDR3 runs 14 residues. In the study's own analysis: Estimation of nucleated cell counts relied on the amplification of reference gene primers. Libraries were prepared by immunoSEQ multiplex PCR; TCRdb keeps only in-frame clonotypes and omits some of them. The V and J calls and the clone size are those of that table, but D and trimming were determined from the DNA. The sample has about 270,000 clones; approximately 89% are singletons.

The chain employs TRBV5-1 and TRBJ2-7; 9 bases fit TRBD1. The specimen sequenced was peripheral blood. This TCR was sampled from a woman aged 60-75 years who had recovered from COVID-19. CDR3 coding DNA: TGCGCCAGCAGCCCTTCGACAGGGGGCTACGAGCAGTACTTC. It translates to CASSPSTGGYEQYF. Drawing the rest from reference TRBV5-1 and TRBJ2-7, the complete variable domain is KAGVTQTPRYLIKTRGQQVTLSCSPISGHRSVSWYQQTPGQGLQFLFEYFSETQRNKGNFPGRFSGRQFSNSRSEMNVSTLELGDSALYLCASSPSTGGYEQYFGPGTRLTVT.